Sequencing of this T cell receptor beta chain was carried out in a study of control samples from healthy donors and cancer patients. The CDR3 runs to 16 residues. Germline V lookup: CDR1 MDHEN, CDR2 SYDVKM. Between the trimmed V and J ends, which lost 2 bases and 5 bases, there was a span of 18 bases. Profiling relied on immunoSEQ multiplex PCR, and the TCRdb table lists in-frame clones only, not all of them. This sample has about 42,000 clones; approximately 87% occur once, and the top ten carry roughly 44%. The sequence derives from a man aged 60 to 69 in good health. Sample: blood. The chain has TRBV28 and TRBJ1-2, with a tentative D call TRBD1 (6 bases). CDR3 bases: TGTGCCAGCAGTTTAGGACAGCCGAGTAATTTATATGGCTACACCTTC. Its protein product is CASSLGQPSNLYGYTF.